These 8 T cell receptor beta chains came from one sample sequenced in a study of T cells after yellow fever vaccination. One entry per CDR3 protein results from TCRdb running MiXCR on the 5' RACE reads. In the table there are 500,000 to 650,000 distinct CDR3 sequences, 9% to 15% of which are singletons. This sample comprised PBMCs, obtained on the day of the yellow fever booster vaccination. The receptors were gathered from a man aged 25-40 years who received the YFV17D yellow fever vaccine.

This clonotype was seen only a few times. The rearrangement links TRBV27 to TRBJ2-3; unclear D gene. Trimming removed 5 bases from V and 1 base from J, with 10 bases in between. The CDR3 consists of 14 residues. Per germline, CDR1 MNHEY and CDR2 SMNVEV (reference sequence). In nucleotides, the CDR3 is TGTGCCAGCAGTGCTAAGGCGGGCACAGATACGCAGTATTTT. This encodes CASSAKAGTDTQYF.

The chain employs TRBV30 and TRBJ2-3; 8 positions agree with TRBD2. Germline assignment: CDR1 GTSNPN and CDR2 SVGIG (reference sequence). The CDR3 is made up of 12 amino acids. V dropped 5 bases and J dropped 6; count of bases not matched to a gene: 4. For the CDR3, the DNA is TGTGCCTGGGCCGGGAGGGTTGATACGCAGTATTTT. Translating it yields CAWAGRVDTQYF.

This clonotype has a handful of counts. The genes are TRBV10-3 and TRBJ2-3, with 7 bases matching TRBD1. V was pared by 8 bases and J by 2 bases, with 10 bases of the junction left unmatched. The germline gives CDR1 ENHRY, CDR2 SYGVKD. The CDR3 totals 15 residues. DNA of the CDR3: TGTGCCATCGCCCCGGGACAGCCAAACACAGATACGCAGTATTTT. Translating it yields CAIAPGQPNTDTQYF.

This clonotype was counted only a few times. This sequence joins TRBV2 and TRBJ2-2, with 7 nucleotides matching TRBD2. Germline loops: CDR1 SNHLY, CDR2 FYNNEI. This CDR3 is 13 amino acids long. Unmatched junction bases numbered 4, after V lost 6 bases and J lost 6 bases. The CDR3: CASRTSPAGELFF. The CDR3 coding sequence is TGTGCCAGCAGGACTAGCCCGGCCGGGGAGCTGTTTTTT.

The rearrangement uses TRBV7-8 and TRBJ2-7; a possible D gene is TRBD1 (5 bases). This CDR3 contains 13 residues. The germline V and J ends were trimmed by 8 bases and 0 bases, with 11 bases remaining between them. The germline V gene encodes CDR1 SGHVS and CDR2 FQNEAQ. Written as DNA, the CDR3 is TGTGCCAGCCGCGGACATACCTCCTACGAGCAGTACTTC. As protein: CASRGHTSYEQYF.

The J gene is TRBJ2-4, the V gene TRBV7-9; D is possibly TRBD1 (6 bases). Per germline, CDR1 SEHNR and CDR2 FQNEAQ (reference sequence). V dropped 5 bases and J dropped 0 bases, with 14 bases sitting between them. The CDR3 sequence is 16 residues long. The CDR3 loop reads CASSPGDTRAKNIQYF. The CDR3 bases are TGTGCCAGCAGCCCAGGGGACACACGAGCCAAAAACATTCAGTACTTC.

The rearrangement uses TRBV6-2 or TRBV6-3 and TRBJ2-1; TRBD2 is a possible D gene (5 bases). Trimming pared 7 bases from V and 0 bases from J, leaving 13 bases between. The germline CDR1 and CDR2 sequences are MNHEY and SVGEGT. The CDR3 spans 15 residues. For the CDR3, the DNA is TGTGCCAGCATCCAAGACTATTACTCCTACAATGAGCAGTTCTTC. Residues: CASIQDYYSYNEQFF.

This clonotype has more than one count but fewer than ten. The chain has TRBV9 and TRBJ2-1; 10 bases align to TRBD1. Germline lookup yields CDR1 SGDLS and CDR2 YYNGEE. The ends lost 0 bases at V and 7 bases at J; junction bases unmatched: 4. This CDR3 region has 15 residues. The CDR3 bases are TGTGCCAGCAGCGTAGGACAGGGGGCATCAAATGAGCAGTTCTTC. As protein: CASSVGQGASNEQFF.